This TCR beta chain was retrieved from a study of cytomegalovirus exposure and HLA in healthy donors. Study summary: The early release's HLA-typed donors yielded tens of millions of unique TCRs.

Study-level points and caveats: The productive fraction for most TCR beta V segments was about 87% or about 30% in an earlier analysis.

In the PCR, 60 Vbeta and 13 Jbeta primers were used. Assay used: immunoSEQ multiplex PCR; TCRdb lists only in-frame clones, some missing. Here the sample spans around 150,000 clones, 70% to 80% being singletons. On this clone: The antigen is unknown.

The CDR3 totals 14 residues. Trimming left V 4 bases short and J 5 bases short, with 14 bases between. Germline V lookup: CDR1 SGHRS, CDR2 YFSETQ. The material sequenced was PBMCs. The rearrangement joins TRBV5-1 to TRBJ2-3; possibly TRBD2 for D (7 bases). The receptor's source is a human donor in good health. Written as DNA, the CDR3 is TGCGCCAGCAGCGCCGGGGGGCTAGGAGATACGCAGTATTTT. It specifies CASSAGGLGDTQYF. Drawing the rest from reference TRBV5-1 and TRBJ2-3, the complete variable domain is KAGVTQTPRYLIKTRGQQVTLSCSPISGHRSVSWYQQTPGQGLQFLFEYFSETQRNKGNFPGRFSGRQFSNSRSEMNVSTLELGDSALYLCASSAGGLGDTQYFGPGTRLTVL.